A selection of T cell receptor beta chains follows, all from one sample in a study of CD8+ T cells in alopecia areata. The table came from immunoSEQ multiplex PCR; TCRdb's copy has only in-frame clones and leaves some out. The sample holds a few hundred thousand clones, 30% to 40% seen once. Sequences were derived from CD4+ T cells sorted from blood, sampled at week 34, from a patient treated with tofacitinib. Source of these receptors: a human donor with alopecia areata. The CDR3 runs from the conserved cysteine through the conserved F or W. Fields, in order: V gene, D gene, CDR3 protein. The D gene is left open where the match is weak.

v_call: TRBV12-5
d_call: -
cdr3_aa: CASGMDVGEAFF

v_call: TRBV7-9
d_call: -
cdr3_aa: CASSLEGDSAEQYF

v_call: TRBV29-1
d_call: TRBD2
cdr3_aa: CSVRGLAGVYEQYF

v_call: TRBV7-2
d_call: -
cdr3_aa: CASSLGQGVRVVNQPQHF

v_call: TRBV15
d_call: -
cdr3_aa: CATSRDRTGTEAFF

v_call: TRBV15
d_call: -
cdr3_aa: CATSREGQHQETQYF

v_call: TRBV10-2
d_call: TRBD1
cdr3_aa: CASKGATDYGYTF

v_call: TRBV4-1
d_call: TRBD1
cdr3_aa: CASSQGQLNTGELFF

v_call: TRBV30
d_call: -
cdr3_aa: CAWSDLLRSGGYTF

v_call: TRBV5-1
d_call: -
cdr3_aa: CASSLVEVNTGELFF

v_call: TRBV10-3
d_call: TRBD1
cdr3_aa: CAINERGQGDEQFF

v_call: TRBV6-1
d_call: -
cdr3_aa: CASSDRSSTDTQYF

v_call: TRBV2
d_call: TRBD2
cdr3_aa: CASSEVRLAVYNEQFF

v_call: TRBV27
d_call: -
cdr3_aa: CASGLHPTLAKNIQYF

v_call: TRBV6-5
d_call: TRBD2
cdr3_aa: CASRGAGGLNNEQFF

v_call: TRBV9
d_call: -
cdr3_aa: CASSAGLPNEQYF

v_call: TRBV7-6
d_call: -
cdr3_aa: CASSSQQGVNYGYTF

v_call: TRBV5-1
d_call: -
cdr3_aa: CASSAGTSSTDTQYF

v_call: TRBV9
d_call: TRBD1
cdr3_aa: CASKTGATNTGELFF

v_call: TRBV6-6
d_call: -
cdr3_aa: CASRGSLLSQGRAQHF

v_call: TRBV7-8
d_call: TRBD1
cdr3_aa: CASSSGTAVNTIYF

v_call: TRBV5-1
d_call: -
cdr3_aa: CASSFGQPATNEKLFF